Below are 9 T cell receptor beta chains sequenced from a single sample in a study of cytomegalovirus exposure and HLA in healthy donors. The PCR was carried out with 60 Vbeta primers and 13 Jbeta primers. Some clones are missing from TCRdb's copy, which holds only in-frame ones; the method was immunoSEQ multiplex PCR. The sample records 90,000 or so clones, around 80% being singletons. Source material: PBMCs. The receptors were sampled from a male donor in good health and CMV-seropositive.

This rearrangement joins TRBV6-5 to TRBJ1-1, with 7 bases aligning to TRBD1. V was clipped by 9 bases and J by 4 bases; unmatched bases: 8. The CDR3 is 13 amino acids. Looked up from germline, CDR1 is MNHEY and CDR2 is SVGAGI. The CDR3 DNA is TGTGCCAGTCGACAGGGTTCAGGCACTGAAGCTTTCTTT. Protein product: CASRQGSGTEAFF.

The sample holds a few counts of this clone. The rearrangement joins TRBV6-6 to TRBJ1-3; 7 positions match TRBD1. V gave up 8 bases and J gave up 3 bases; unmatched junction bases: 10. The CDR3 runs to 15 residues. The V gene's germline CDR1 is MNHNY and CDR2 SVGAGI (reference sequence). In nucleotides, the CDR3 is TGTGCCAGCGTCCGAAGCCGGGACAGTGGAAACACCATATATTTT. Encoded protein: CASVRSRDSGNTIYF.

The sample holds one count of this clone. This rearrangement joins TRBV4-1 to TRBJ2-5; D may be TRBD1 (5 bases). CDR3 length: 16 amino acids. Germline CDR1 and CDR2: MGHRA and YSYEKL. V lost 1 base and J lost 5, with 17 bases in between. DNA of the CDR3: TGCGCCAGCAGCCAAGTTTACAGGACGGCCCAGGAGACCCAGTACTTC. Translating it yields CASSQVYRTAQETQYF.

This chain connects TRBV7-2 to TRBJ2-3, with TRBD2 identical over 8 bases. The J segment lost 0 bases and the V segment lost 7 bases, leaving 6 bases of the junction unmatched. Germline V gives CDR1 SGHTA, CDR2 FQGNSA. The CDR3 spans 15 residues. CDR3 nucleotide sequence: TGTGCCAGCATCCCCACGGGGGGGAGCACAGATACGCAGTATTTT. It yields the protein CASIPTGGSTDTQYF.

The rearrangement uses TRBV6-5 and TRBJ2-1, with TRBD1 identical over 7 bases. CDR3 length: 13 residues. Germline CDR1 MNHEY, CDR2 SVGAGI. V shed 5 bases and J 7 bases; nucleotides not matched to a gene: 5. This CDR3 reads CASSKQGVNEQFF. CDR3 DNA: TGTGCCAGCAGTAAGCAGGGGGTTAATGAGCAGTTCTTC.

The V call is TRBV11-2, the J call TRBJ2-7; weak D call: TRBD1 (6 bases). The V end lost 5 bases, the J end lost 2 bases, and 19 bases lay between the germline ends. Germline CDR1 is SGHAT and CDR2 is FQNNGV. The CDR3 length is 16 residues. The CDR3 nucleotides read TGTGCCAGCAGCCCGATAGCCCGGACAGTCGCCTACGAGCAGTACTTC. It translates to CASSPIARTVAYEQYF.

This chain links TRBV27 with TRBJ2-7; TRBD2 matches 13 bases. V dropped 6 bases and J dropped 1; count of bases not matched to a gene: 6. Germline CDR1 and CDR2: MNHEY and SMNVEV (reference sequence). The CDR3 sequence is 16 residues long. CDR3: CASSTGLAGQSYEQYF. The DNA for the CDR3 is TGTGCCAGCAGCACGGGACTAGCGGGACAGTCCTACGAGCAGTACTTC.

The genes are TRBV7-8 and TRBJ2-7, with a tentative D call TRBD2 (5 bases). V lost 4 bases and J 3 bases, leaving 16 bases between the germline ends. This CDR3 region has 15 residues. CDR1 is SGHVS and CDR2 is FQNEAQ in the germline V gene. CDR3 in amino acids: CASSSTRDWFYEQYF. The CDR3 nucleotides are TGTGCCAGCAGCTCAACCCGGGATTGGTTCTACGAGCAGTACTTC.

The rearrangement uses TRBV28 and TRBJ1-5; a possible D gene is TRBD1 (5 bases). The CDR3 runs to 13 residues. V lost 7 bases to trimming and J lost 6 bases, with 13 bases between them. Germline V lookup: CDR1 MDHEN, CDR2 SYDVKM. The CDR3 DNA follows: TGTGCCAGCAAATACGGGGGTGGTCAGCCCCAGCATTTT. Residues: CASKYGGGQPQHF. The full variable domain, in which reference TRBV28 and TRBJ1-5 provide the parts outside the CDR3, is DVKVTQSSRYLVKRTGEKVFLECVQDMDHENMFWYRQDPGLGLRLIYFSYDVKMKEKGDIPEGYSVSREKKERFSLILESASTNQTSMYLCASKYGGGQPQHFGDGTRLSIL.